This passage covers 13 T cell receptor beta chains from one sample sequenced in a study of blood T cell repertoires in COVID-19. TCRdb's copy holds only in-frame clones and misses some; the assay was immunoSEQ multiplex PCR. Of around 300,000 clones in the sample, 80% to 90% are singletons; the top ten hold around 10%. Sequenced input: peripheral blood. The receptors stem from a woman in her seventies with acute or convalescent COVID-19.

The chain joins TRBV5-1 to TRBJ2-3, with 12 positions matching TRBD2. V gave up 6 bases and J gave up 3 bases; unmatched junction bases: 2. This CDR3 region has 14 residues. Germline V gene data show CDR1 as SGHRS and CDR2 as YFSETQ. CDR3 bases: TGCGCCAGCACTACTAGCGGGGGGACAGATACGCAGTATTTT. Its protein product is CASTTSGGTDTQYF. The variable domain in full, with the rest retrieved from reference TRBV5-1 and TRBJ2-3, is KAGVTQTPRYLIKTRGQQVTLSCSPISGHRSVSWYQQTPGQGLQFLFEYFSETQRNKGNFPGRFSGRQFSNSRSEMNVSTLELGDSALYLCASTTSGGTDTQYFGPGTRLTVL.

The DNA of the CDR3 is TGTGCCAGCAGCTCGCAGGGCTTTCGAGGCTACACCTTC. Protein sequence: CASSSQGFRGYTF. The V and J genes are TRBV6-5 and TRBJ1-2; D may be TRBD1 (5 bases). CDR3 size: 13 residues. Germline V gene sequence: CDR1 MNHEY, CDR2 SVGAGI. V was shortened by 6 bases and J by 8 bases, with 16 bases between the two germline ends.

CDR3 amino acids: CASSQRPGQGAPEAFF. CDR3 bases: TGCGCCAGCAGCCAGCGGCCGGGACAGGGGGCACCGGAGGCTTTCTTT. V and J are TRBV4-1 and TRBJ1-1; 12 nucleotides line up with TRBD1. The V gene's germline CDR1 is MGHRA and CDR2 YSYEKL. The CDR3 sequence is 16 residues long. The V gene end was trimmed by 3 bases and the J gene end by 11 bases; junction bases not matched to a gene: 13.

This clone was found once. At one end the junction does not follow the germline gene, possibly because of a read error. The CDR3 here is CASSPDRQTYNTEELFF. Here the CDR3 DNA reads TGTGCCAGCAGCCCAGACAGACAGACTTACAACACCGAGGAGCTGTTTTTT. The V and J genes are TRBV2 and TRBJ2-2; a weak D match, TRBD1 (5 bases). CDR3 length: 17 residues. CDR1 SNHLY and CDR2 FYNNEI come from the germline V gene.

The genes are TRBV18 and TRBJ2-7; 8 bases agree with TRBD2. With V trimmed by 4 bases and J by 7 bases, 6 bases remained unmatched. Germline CDR1 and CDR2: KGHSH and LQKENI. This CDR3 comprises 13 residues. The CDR3 region is CASSRPTGGEQYF. CDR3 sequence (DNA): TGTGCCAGCTCACGCCCGACGGGGGGGGAGCAGTACTTC.

The chain employs TRBV2 and TRBJ1-5; D unclear. CDR3 length: 12 amino acids. Germline values: CDR1 SNHLY, CDR2 FYNNEI. V was pared by 8 bases and J by 4 bases, with 9 bases between. In nucleotides, the CDR3 is TGTGCCAGCGGACTGGGGAATCAGCCCCAGCATTTT. This encodes CASGLGNQPQHF. The whole variable domain, remainder taken from reference TRBV2 and TRBJ1-5, is EPEVTQTPSHQVTQMGQEVILRCVPISNHLYFYWYRQILGQKVEFLVSFYNNEISEKSEIFDDQFSVERPDGSNFTLKIRSTKLEDSAMYFCASGLGNQPQHFGDGTRLSIL.

This chain joins TRBV5-1 and TRBJ2-5, with 8 positions matching TRBD2. Losses at the gene ends were 4 bases for V and 2 bases for J; bases not matched to a gene: 10. The germline V gene encodes CDR1 SGHRS and CDR2 YFSETQ. CDR3 length: 16 amino acids. The CDR3 coding sequence is TGCGCCAGCAGCCCAGCGGGGGATTTTGGGCAAGAGACCCAGTACTTC. It encodes CASSPAGDFGQETQYF.

The rearrangement joins TRBV11-2 to TRBJ1-1; no firm D call. Per the germline V gene, CDR1 is SGHAT and CDR2 is FQNNGV. The CDR3 loop spans 12 amino acids. V lost 5 bases and J 12 bases, leaving 16 bases between the germline ends. The CDR3 DNA is TGTGCCAGCAGCCCGCCGGGGAAAACGTCTTTCTTT. Protein sequence: CASSPPGKTSFF. The full variable domain, with the rest looked up from reference TRBV11-2 and TRBJ1-1, is EAGVAQSPRYKIIEKRQSVAFWCNPISGHATLYWYQQILGQGPKLLIQFQNNGVVDDSQLPKDRFSAERLKGVDSTLKIQPAKLEDSAVYLCASSPPGKTSFFGQGTRLTVV.

The genes are TRBV11-1 and TRBJ1-1; the match to TRBD1 covers 7 bases. Germline V gene sequence: CDR1 SGHAT, CDR2 FQDESV (reference sequence). V trimming: 5 bases; J trimming: 1 base; junction bases outside the gene matches: 7. This CDR3 has 15 residues. The CDR3 sequence is CASSTRDSWNTEAFF. The CDR3 region has the DNA TGTGCCAGCAGCACTAGGGACAGTTGGAACACTGAAGCTTTCTTT.

The genes are TRBV5-1 and TRBJ1-6, with D perhaps TRBD1 (5 bases). Germline V gene data show CDR1 as SGHRS and CDR2 as YFSETQ. The V gene lost 4 bases and the J gene lost 13 bases, with 27 bases spanning the gap. This CDR3 is 17 amino acids long. The CDR3: CASSGGGGTGLRSPLHF. For the CDR3, the DNA is TGCGCCAGCAGCGGCGGGGGTGGGACGGGCCTCCGTTCCCCCCTCCACTTT.

The chain combines TRBV7-2 with TRBJ1-2; 9 positions agree with TRBD1. CDR1 is SGHTA, CDR2 FQGNSA, per germline. The length of the CDR3 is 14 residues. V trimming: 5 bases; J trimming: 4 bases; junction bases outside the gene matches: 5. This chain's CDR3 is CASSRDRVIYGYTF. The CDR3 coding sequence is TGTGCCAGCAGCCGGGACAGGGTTATCTATGGCTACACCTTC.

The rearrangement links TRBV7-3 to TRBJ2-3; TRBD1 agrees at 7 bases. CDR3 length: 16 amino acids. CDR1 and CDR2 (germline): SGHTA, FQGTGA. Unmatched junction bases numbered 20, after V lost 6 bases and J lost 11 bases. The CDR3 is CASSPSGFRGNFGQYF. Written as DNA, the CDR3 is TGTGCCAGCAGTCCCTCGGGTTTCAGGGGGAATTTTGGGCAGTATTTT.

CDR3 DNA: TGCGCCAGCAGTCGCTCGACAGGGGGCTTCACTGAAGCTTTCTTT. Protein product: CASSRSTGGFTEAFF. The chain is built from TRBV23-1 and TRBJ1-1; 10 bases agree with TRBD1. TRBV23-1 carries the ORF label, with uncertain function. With 4 bases clipped from V and 4 bases from J, the junction kept 6 bases outside the gene matches. This CDR3 is built from 15 residues.